This entry lists 7 T cell receptor beta chains sequenced from one sample in a study of T cell responses to AZD1222 COVID-19 vaccine. The repertoire was sequenced with immunoSEQ multiplex PCR; TCRdb's copy has only in-frame clones and lacks some. The sample lists over 40,000 clones; 75% to 85% were seen once. The sample was peripheral blood, taken on day 0 of AZD1222 vaccination. The source of these receptors is an adult in good health.

This clone has more than one count but fewer than ten. This rearrangement joins TRBV6-5 to TRBJ1-3; no definite D call. V shed 4 bases and J shed 6 bases, with 10 bases lying between them. Germline V lookup: CDR1 MNHEY, CDR2 SVGAGI. The CDR3 has 13 residues. The CDR3 DNA reads as TGTGCCAGCAGTTTATCAGAAGCAAACACCATATATTTT. Translated, it gives CASSLSEANTIYF.

This clone was seen once. This chain links TRBV7-8 with TRBJ1-4, with D possibly being TRBD1 (5 bases). CDR1 is SGHVS and CDR2 is FQNEAQ in the germline V gene. This CDR3 is built from 15 residues. V was clipped by 6 bases and J by 0 bases, with 11 bases between them. CDR3 amino acids: CASRPRGATNEKLFF. The CDR3 coding sequence is TGTGCCAGCAGACCGAGGGGAGCAACTAATGAAAAACTGTTTTTT.

This CDR3 is CSVNTGDYGYTF. The CDR3 DNA reads TGCAGCGTGAATACAGGAGACTATGGCTACACCTTC. The chain employs TRBV29-1 and TRBJ1-2; tentatively, D is TRBD1 (5 bases). The CDR3 spans 12 residues. Deletions cut 6 bases from V and 3 bases from J, with 11 bases between. The germline CDR1 and CDR2 sequences are SQVTM and ANQGSEA.

The V call is TRBV16, the J call TRBJ2-7, with D unresolved. In germline, CDR1 is KGHSY, CDR2 FQNENV. The CDR3 is made up of 12 amino acids. Trimming took off 5 bases at V and 3 bases at J, with 8 bases between the two ends. CDR3 coding DNA: TGTGCCAGCAGCGGGCAACGCTACGAGCAGTACTTC. This codes for CASSGQRYEQYF.

The chain carries TRBV12-3 or TRBV12-4 and TRBJ2-7, with 8 nucleotides matching TRBD1. V gave up 5 bases and J gave up 3 bases; unmatched junction bases: 3. The CDR3 covers 13 residues. CDR3 sequence reads: CASSPRGHYEQYF. In nucleotides, the CDR3 is TGTGCCAGCAGTCCCAGGGGGCACTACGAGCAGTACTTC.

The J gene is TRBJ2-5, the V gene TRBV2; D uncertain. This CDR3 is 14 amino acids long. Germline CDR1 and CDR2: SNHLY and FYNNEI. Between the trimmed V and J ends, which lost 4 bases and 4 bases, there was a span of 13 bases. The CDR3 sequence: CASSGGRRLETQYF. Written as DNA, the CDR3 is TGTGCCAGCAGTGGTGGACGGCGATTAGAGACCCAGTACTTC.

The chain couples TRBV15 to TRBJ1-2, with unresolved D. This CDR3 comprises 13 residues. CDR1 is LNHNV, CDR2 YYDKDF, per germline (reference sequence). V lost 1 base to trimming and J lost 7 bases, with 10 bases between them. In DNA form, the CDR3 reads TGTGCCACCAGCAGAGGGACCGGAGGTGGCTACACCTTC. As protein: CATSRGTGGGYTF.